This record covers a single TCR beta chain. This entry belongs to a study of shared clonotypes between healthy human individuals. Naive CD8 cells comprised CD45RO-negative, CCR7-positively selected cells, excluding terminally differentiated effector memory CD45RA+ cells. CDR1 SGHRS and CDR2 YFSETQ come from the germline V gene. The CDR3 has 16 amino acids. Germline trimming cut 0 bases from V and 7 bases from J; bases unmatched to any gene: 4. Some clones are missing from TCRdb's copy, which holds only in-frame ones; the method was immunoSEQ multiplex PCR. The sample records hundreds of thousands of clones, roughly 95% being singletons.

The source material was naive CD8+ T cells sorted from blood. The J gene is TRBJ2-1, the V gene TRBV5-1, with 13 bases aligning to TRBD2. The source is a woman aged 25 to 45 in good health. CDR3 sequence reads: CASSLGTSGSSNEQFF. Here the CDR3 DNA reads TGCGCCAGCAGCTTGGGGACTAGCGGGAGTTCGAATGAGCAGTTCTTC.